This T cell receptor beta chain was sequenced for a study of blood T cell repertoires in COVID-19. Whole-study context: Acute-phase and convalescent COVID-19 samples originated in the United States, Italy and Spain.

In the original analysis: From reference gene primer amplification, estimates of nucleated cell counts were derived. The assay was immunoSEQ multiplex PCR, and TCRdb's table has in-frame clones only and misses some. V and J calls plus clone size are reproduced from that table; the DNA served to infer D and trimming. This table has about 77,000 clones, 75% to 90% appearing once. CDR3 length equals 14 residues. Per germline, CDR1 SGHTA and CDR2 FQGNSA. The ends lost 3 bases at V and 5 bases at J; junction bases unmatched: 6. This TCR derives from a woman aged 70 to 79 with acute or convalescent COVID-19. V is TRBV7-2 and J is TRBJ2-5; TRBD2 aligns across 7 bases. Sequencing used peripheral blood. The CDR3 coding sequence is TGTGCCAGCAGCTTCAGCGGGGCGGGCGAGACCCAGTACTTC. Amino acids: CASSFSGAGETQYF.